A single sample is the source of the 4 T cell receptor beta chains below, sequenced in a study of shared clonotypes between healthy human individuals. Sequencing was performed with immunoSEQ multiplex PCR; in TCRdb, only in-frame clones are kept and a portion is missing. The data hold 2 million or so clones, with roughly 94% observed a single time. CD8 cells classed as naive were CD45RO-negative and positively selected for CCR7, excluding terminally differentiated effector memory CD45RA+ cells. Sequencing was carried out using naive CD8+ T cells sorted from blood. The source is a man in his late teens or twenties in good health.

Details on this clone: Other DNA sequences in the sample encode the same CDR3. The genes are TRBV2 and TRBJ2-2; D may be TRBD1 or TRBD2 (6 bases each). Germline loops: CDR1 SNHLY, CDR2 FYNNEI. This CDR3 spans 14 amino acids. The germline V and J ends were trimmed by 0 bases and 5 bases, with 7 bases remaining between them. CDR3 amino acids: CASSEAGGTGELFF. The DNA for the CDR3 is TGTGCCAGCAGTGAAGCAGGGGGGACCGGGGAGCTGTTTTTT. The entire variable domain, with the rest obtained from reference TRBV2 and TRBJ2-2, is as follows: EPEVTQTPSHQVTQMGQEVILRCVPISNHLYFYWYRQILGQKVEFLVSFYNNEISEKSEIFDDQFSVERPDGSNFTLKIRSTKLEDSAMYFCASSEAGGTGELFFGEGSRLTVL.

The CDR3 DNA reads as TGCGCCAGCAGCCAAGAAAAAAGACTAGCGGGGGCCGAGCAGTTCTTC. It yields the protein CASSQEKRLAGAEQFF. The V and J genes are TRBV4-1 and TRBJ2-1, with TRBD2 identical over 12 bases. V lost 0 bases and J lost 10; bases outside the gene matches: 7. The CDR3 sequence is 16 residues long. Germline V CDR1 and CDR2: MGHRA, YSYEKL.

In nucleotides, the CDR3 is TGCGCCAGCAGCACCGGGACAGGCGTCTCCTACGAGCAGTACTTC. This encodes CASSTGTGVSYEQYF. V gene TRBV5-1 combines with J gene TRBJ2-7, with 8 bases that match TRBD1. The junction had 6 bases not matched to a gene; V was cut back by 4 bases and J by 0 bases. The germline V gene encodes CDR1 SGHRS and CDR2 YFSETQ. The CDR3 has 15 amino acids.

With regard to this clone: This sample includes further DNA sequences coding for the same CDR3. The rearrangement uses TRBV4-3 and TRBJ2-2; D is unclear. Deletions cut 1 base from V and 1 base from J, with 4 bases between. This CDR3 spans 14 amino acids. Germline V gene sequence: CDR1 LGHNA, CDR2 YSLEER. CDR3 amino acids: CASSQGMNTGELFF. CDR3 bases: TGCGCCAGCAGCCAAGGAATGAACACCGGGGAGCTGTTTTTT.